This TCR beta chain emerged from a study of monozygotic twins with inflammatory bowel disease. Study-wide findings and caveats: Other individuals had fewer clonotypes in common with IBD patients than with healthy twins, especially with disease activity.

The CDR3 has 14 amino acids. As for this clonotype: What it binds is unknown.

cDNA encoding TCRalpha and TCRbeta underwent two nested PCRs of roughly 15 and 9 cycles, each of which was followed by bead purification. TCRdb processed the 5' RACE reads again and assigns one entry to each CDR3 protein, with no DNA. In all, the sample yields about 210,000 distinct CDR3 sequences. The source of this sequence is a human donor with ulcerative colitis or Crohn's disease, or a healthy co-twin of an affected twin (not recorded which). Sequencing used blood. This rearrangement joins TRBV12-3 or TRBV12-4 to TRBJ1-1; the D call of TRBD1 rests on TCRdb alone, since no DNA is present to check it. The CDR3 spells CASKGGQVNTEAFF.